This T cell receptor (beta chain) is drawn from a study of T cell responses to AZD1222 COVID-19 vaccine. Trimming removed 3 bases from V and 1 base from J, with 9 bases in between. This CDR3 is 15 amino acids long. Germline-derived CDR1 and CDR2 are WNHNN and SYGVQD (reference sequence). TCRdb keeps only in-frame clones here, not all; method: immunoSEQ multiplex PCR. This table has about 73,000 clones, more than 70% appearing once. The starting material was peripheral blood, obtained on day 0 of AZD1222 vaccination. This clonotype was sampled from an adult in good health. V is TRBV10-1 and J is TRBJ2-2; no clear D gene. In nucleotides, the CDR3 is TGCGCCAGCAGTGATATGATTGGGAACACCGGGGAGCTGTTTTTT. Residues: CASSDMIGNTGELFF.